Presented here are 10 T cell receptor beta chains from one specimen sequenced in a study of blood T cell repertoires in COVID-19 (dated by TCRdb to 2020 to 2022). Library method: the immunoSEQ multiplex PCR assay. Imported from immuneACCESS, the table was reduced by TCRdb to in-frame sequences with V and J called. These copies leave out some clones; in studies compared against another copy, an unresolved V gene accounts for under half, and the cause of the remainder is not known. Present in this sample are approximately 280,000 clones, roughly 85% of which were seen just once. The top ten constitute approximately 5% of the sample. Sequenced sample: PBMCs or T cells enriched from blood (not recorded which). All receptors come from a middle-aged man who had been exposed to COVID-19.

J is TRBJ2-3 and V is TRBV10-2, with D possibly TRBD2 on 6 matching bases. The ends were cut back, 2 bases at V and 4 bases at J, with 7 bases in the middle. Looked up from germline, CDR1 is WSHSY and CDR2 is SAAADI. CDR3 length equals 13 residues. The CDR3 nucleotides are TGCGCCAGCAGTGAGGCTAGCGCAGATACGCAGTATTTT. Translating gives CASSEASADTQYF.

This clone has a single count. The chain combines TRBV30 with TRBJ2-3, with TRBD2 as a possible D gene (6 bases). Between the trimmed V and J ends, which lost 4 bases and 0 bases, there was a span of 14 bases. The CDR3 has 15 residues. Germline lookup yields CDR1 GTSNPN and CDR2 SVGIG (reference sequence). CDR3 in amino acids: CAWTSGRGSTDTQYF. The CDR3 nucleotides are TGTGCCTGGACCTCAGGGCGGGGAAGCACAGATACGCAGTATTTT.

This chain uses TRBV5-5 with TRBJ2-2; the match to TRBD2 covers 8 bases. Germline loops: CDR1 SGHKS, CDR2 YYEKEE (reference sequence). Losses at the gene ends were 3 bases for V and 1 base for J; bases not matched to a gene: 8. The CDR3 has 17 amino acids. CDR3 residues: CASSSTSGGRNTGELFF. CDR3 nucleotide sequence: TGTGCCAGCAGCTCCACTTCGGGGGGGCGGAACACCGGGGAGCTGTTTTTT. Full variable domain (rest looked up from reference TRBV5-5 and TRBJ2-2): DAGVTQSPTHLIKTRGQQVTLRCSPISGHKSVSWYQQVLGQGPQFIFQYYEKEERGRGNFPDRFSARQFPNYSSELNVNALLLGDSALYLCASSSTSGGRNTGELFFGEGSRLTVL.

CDR3 nucleotide sequence: TGTGCCAGCAGAGCCGACAGGAATGAAAAACTGTTTTTT. Amino acid sequence: CASRADRNEKLFF. The gene calls are TRBV2 and TRBJ1-4; D is possibly TRBD1 (6 bases). CDR1 and CDR2 (germline): SNHLY, FYNNEI. The CDR3 loop spans 13 amino acids. V lost 6 bases to trimming and J lost 5 bases, with 10 bases between them.

This chain uses TRBV5-1 with TRBJ1-1; 7 bases agree with TRBD1. The CDR3 is 14 residues long. Per germline, CDR1 SGHRS and CDR2 YFSETQ. The J segment lost 9 bases and the V segment lost 4 bases, leaving 12 bases of the junction unmatched. CDR3 loop: CASSPRTGLEKAFF. The CDR3 DNA reads TGCGCCAGCAGCCCCCGGACAGGTTTAGAAAAAGCTTTCTTT.

This clone was found a few times. V and J are TRBV4-1 and TRBJ1-1; 7 bases line up with TRBD1. Per the germline V gene, CDR1 is MGHRA and CDR2 is YSYEKL. The CDR3 spans 13 residues. Germline trimming cut 6 bases from V and 3 bases from J; bases unmatched to any gene: 4. The CDR3 loop reads CASSGDSYTEAFF. The CDR3 nucleotides are TGCGCCAGCAGTGGGGACAGCTACACTGAAGCTTTCTTT.

The chain carries TRBV14 and TRBJ2-1; 11 nucleotides line up with TRBD2. CDR1 is SGHDN and CDR2 is FVKESK in the germline V gene. The CDR3 extends over 14 amino acids. Trimming cost V 6 bases and J 4 bases; bases outside gene matches: 2. In nucleotides, the CDR3 is TGTGCCAGCAGTTTAGCGGGAGGGTACAATGAGCAGTTCTTC. Protein product: CASSLAGGYNEQFF.

The chain employs TRBV24-1 and TRBJ2-1; TRBD1 matches 8 bases. The V gene end was trimmed by 3 bases and the J gene end by 6 bases; junction bases not matched to a gene: 3. The CDR3 is 14 residues long. CDR1 is KGHDR and CDR2 is SFDVKD in the germline V gene. CDR3 in DNA: TGTGCCACCAGTGATCAAACAGGGGGCAATGAGCAGTTCTTC. Amino acids: CATSDQTGGNEQFF.

The V call is TRBV7-9, the J call TRBJ2-7; 7 bases map to TRBD1. Per the germline V gene, CDR1 is SEHNR and CDR2 is FQNEAQ (reference sequence). This CDR3 has 18 residues. V shed 1 base and J 4 bases; nucleotides not matched to a gene: 16. The CDR3 region has the DNA TGTGCCAGCAGCTTAGTCGTAGGAACCTTGGACAGGAGTTACGAGCAGTACTTC. Translation: CASSLVVGTLDRSYEQYF.

This chain links TRBV9 with TRBJ2-7, with D possibly being TRBD2 (6 bases). Germline CDR1 reads SGDLS; CDR2 reads YYNGEE. V was cut by 0 bases and J by 4 bases, with 11 bases left in between. The CDR3 runs to 14 residues. The CDR3 region has the DNA TGTGCCAGCAGCGTAGCAGCGGGTCGGTACGAGCAGTACTTC. This sequence encodes CASSVAAGRYEQYF.